These 2 T cell receptor beta chains share one sample of origin, sequenced in a study of control samples from healthy donors and cancer patients. Only in-frame clones appear in the TCRdb table, and some are missing; sequencing was by immunoSEQ multiplex PCR. The table shows roughly 370,000 clones, with 75% to 95% occurring only once. Sequencing was done on a sample of PBMCs. The receptors shown here come from a man in his forties with head and neck cancer.

The chain is built from TRBV6-6 and TRBJ1-6; D gene ambiguous. V was trimmed by 6 bases and J by 9 bases, leaving 9 bases between them. CDR1 MNHNY and CDR2 SVGAGI come from the germline V gene (reference sequence). There are 12 residues in the CDR3. CDR3 loop: CASSSDFSPLHF. The CDR3 DNA is TGTGCCAGCAGCTCTGACTTTTCACCCCTCCACTTT.

The chain links TRBV7-2 to TRBJ1-1; D unclear. Germline values: CDR1 SGHTA, CDR2 FQGNSA. The length of the CDR3 is 15 residues. The V and J ends lost 0 bases and 4 bases respectively, with 12 bases between them. CDR3 in amino acids: CASSLANAGFTEAFF. In DNA, the CDR3 is TGTGCCAGCAGCTTAGCGAATGCGGGATTCACTGAAGCTTTCTTT.